This TCR beta chain derives from a study of T cell responses to AZD1222 COVID-19 vaccine. General study results and limits: The donors showed a predominance of white British ancestry and of females, with possible underestimation of clonal diversity.

Trimming took off 3 bases at V and 7 bases at J, with 9 bases between the two ends. CDR3 length: 11 residues. Germline V gives CDR1 GTSNPN, CDR2 SVGIG (reference sequence). The method was immunoSEQ multiplex PCR; TCRdb's version includes in-frame clones alone and lacks a portion of them. The sample includes some 200,000 clones, approximately 90% of them seen just once. About this clone: What it binds is not known.

The source is an adult in good health. The sequencing here drew on peripheral blood, taken on day 0 of AZD1222 vaccination. The genes are TRBV30 and TRBJ1-1, with D hard to call. CDR3 region: CAWSRLGEAFF. CDR3 coding DNA: TGTGCCTGGAGCAGACTGGGTGAAGCTTTCTTT.